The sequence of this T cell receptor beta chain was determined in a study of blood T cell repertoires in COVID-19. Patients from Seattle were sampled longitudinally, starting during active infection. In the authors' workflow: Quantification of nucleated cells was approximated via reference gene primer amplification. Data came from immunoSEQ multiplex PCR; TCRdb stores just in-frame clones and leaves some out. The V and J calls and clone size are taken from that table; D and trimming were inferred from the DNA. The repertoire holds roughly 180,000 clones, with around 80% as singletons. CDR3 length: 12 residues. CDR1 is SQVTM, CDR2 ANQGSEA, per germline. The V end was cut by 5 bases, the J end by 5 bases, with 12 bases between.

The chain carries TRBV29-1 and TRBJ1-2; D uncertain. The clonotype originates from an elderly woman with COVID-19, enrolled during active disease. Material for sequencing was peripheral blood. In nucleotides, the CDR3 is TGCAGCGTTTATCGGGGAAATTATGGCTACACCTTC. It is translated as CSVYRGNYGYTF.